This T cell receptor (beta chain) stems from a study of blood T cells in healthy people across ages. For the second PCR, which ran for roughly 7 to 11 cycles, a sample-barcoded 5' primer and a J-beta primer mix were used. A template-switch adaptor that had 12 random nucleotides put a tag on each cDNA molecule. In TCRdb, the 5' RACE reads were re-called with MiXCR into one record per CDR3 protein. The top ten clones hold approximately 13% of a sample with 650,000 to 1,000,000 distinct CDR3 sequences, about 37% of them seen once. As regards this clonotype: Its antigen is undetermined.

PBMCs numbering at least 7 million were isolated per sample. The CDR3 covers 13 residues. Germline CDR1 reads DFQATT; CDR2 reads SNEGSKA (reference sequence). Trimming took 7 bases from V and 2 from J; bases not matched to a gene: 5. Study-wide results and limits: Naive and antigen-experienced cells were not separated, limiting conclusive comparison. Measured against age, TCR beta diversity per million T cells decreased in a roughly linear manner.

This rearrangement joins TRBV20-1 to TRBJ1-2; the match to TRBD1 covers 9 bases. This TCR came from a man aged 18 to 35 in good health. Input material: blood. The chain's CDR3 is CSGRDRENYGYTF. For the CDR3, the DNA is TGCAGTGGCCGGGACAGGGAAAACTATGGCTACACCTTC.